This T cell receptor (beta chain) comes out of a study of identical twins (dated by TCRdb to the mid-2010s). As for the study more broadly: To test whether fetal clonotypes persist, the study used deep sequencing on TCR alpha and beta repertoires from monozygotic twins, unrelated adults of various ages, and cord blood. Replicate twin experiments were performed at different times using different library preparation protocols to rule out contamination. What the work shows at the level of the full study, not this receptor alone: Because the same donors could not be followed over many years, the conclusions relied on cross-sectional statistical analysis. Compared with coincidental sharing between unrelated individuals, an excess of low generation-probability sequences was observed among out-of-frame TCR alpha sequences shared between twins. Excess twin sharing in beta out-of-frame sequences was weaker because fewer shared sequences lowered the signal-to-noise ratio. Recombination models systematically underestimated out-of-frame TCR alpha sharing in monozygotic twins but agreed with sharing between unrelated individuals. Invariant T cells such as MAIT and iNKT could partly confound zero-insertion analyses, although diverse VJ usage argued against such confounding for most clonotypes. Fewer insertions were carried by abundant cord blood beta clonotypes; a weaker similar trend was observed in young adult naive repertoires, while no such trend was observed in memory repertoires.

A word on this clonotype: This receptor's antigen is unknown. No much larger clone is present one base from it, and per-base qualities are unavailable.

Germline trimming amounts to 6 bases on V and 4 bases on J, with 11 as the count of junction bases outside the gene matches. Including the terminal cysteine and phenylalanine, the CDR3 comprises 15 residues. CDR3 DNA is the only sequence kept; it has 45 bases, read in frame from the first base. The germline V gene supplies CDR1 MNHNS and CDR2 SASEGT. Library preparation used 5' RACE. Instrument on record: Illumina HiSeq 2000. Template switching added a universal primer binding site, and the final cDNA carried a unique molecular identifier that allowed TCR cDNA molecules to be counted accurately. Specific primers in the conserved constant-segment region were used to synthesize first-strand cDNA for the TCR alpha and beta chains. To control for contamination, every cDNA library was double barcoded, receiving both a SMART-Mk sample barcode and Illumina barcodes. Two successive PCR steps introduced TruSeq adapter sequences along with Illumina sample barcodes. The TCR alpha and beta cDNA libraries were sequenced on the Illumina HiSeq platform using custom primers. In the paper's pipeline: Raw reads were processed with MiGEC to extract unique molecular identifiers, and MiXCR was used to determine CDR3 positions. Recombination models were inferred per individual with the repgenHMM and IGoR tools using an EM algorithm. The analysis of shared clonotypes was done with the tcR package in R, with sharing normalized by the product of cloneset sizes. To study raw recombination without the effects of thymic and clonal selection, out-of-frame nonproductive sequences were analyzed. TCRdb took the public reads, trimmed them with fastp at Q25, ran MiXCR for clone calling and kept in-frame beta chains. One record per CDR3 amino acid sequence lists the most common genes and DNA. For this entry, the V and J calls and clone size follow TCRdb and not the study's own pipeline. Across this sample there are around 450,000 distinct CDR3 sequences, with 14% seen only once. The ten top clones hold 0.52% of the sample.

All donors were healthy Caucasians. The twin cohort comprised three pairs of female monozygotic twins, all aged about 18 to 30 years. Positive isolation kits from Invitrogen were used to isolate the CD4+ and CD8+ T cell populations. Separately, the same data were catalogued under a study of yellow fever vaccine responses in identical twins. That second publication adds: According to the authors, in identical twins the way T cells responded to vaccination appeared partly convergent and partly personalized. Focusing on identical twins, the study followed the T cell clones that responded to the vaccine, and did so with precision.

The receptor comes from a woman aged 18-29 years in good health. Sequenced material: CD4+ T cells sorted from blood. The sequence is built from TRBV6-1 and TRBJ1-1; 7 junctional bases match TRBD1. The CDR3 here reads CASSTKRGRRTEAFF. Read as DNA, the sequence is TGTGCCAGCAGCACCAAGAGGGGGCGTCGCACTGAAGCTTTCTTT.